Listed below are T cell receptor beta chains from one sample, sequenced in a study of blood T cell repertoires in COVID-19. Assay used: immunoSEQ multiplex PCR; TCRdb lists only in-frame clones, some missing. The profile shows 150,000 to 200,000 clones, 81% of them singletons. Sequenced sample: peripheral blood. Receptors originate from a human donor in a cohort sampled during active COVID-19. Both conserved end residues are part of each CDR3. The D gene is left open where the match is weak. Only some rows state a clone size, as once, few, many or a class for expanded clones.

. | TRBJ1-5 | TRBD1 | TRBV7-2 | CASSDRGSYQPQHF | TGTGCCAGCAGCGACAGGGGATCTTATCAGCCCCAGCATTTT
. | TRBJ2-2 | . | TRBV6-2/TRBV6-3 | CASTYQWNTGELFF | TGTGCCAGCACTTACCAATGGAACACCGGGGAGCTGTTTTTT
few | TRBJ2-2 | TRBD1 | TRBV18 | CASSPSDRAAAGELFF | TGTGCCAGCTCACCAAGTGACAGGGCGGCGGCCGGGGAGCTGTTTTTT
. | TRBJ2-7 | . | TRBV11-2 | CASSLGSAGEQYF | TGTGCCAGCAGCTTAGGTTCGGCAGGCGAGCAGTACTTC
. | TRBJ1-2 | TRBD1 | TRBV7-8 | CASSATGGAGYTF | TGTGCCAGCAGCGCGACAGGGGGCGCCGGCTACACCTTC
once | TRBJ1-4 | . | TRBV6-6 | CASVAGRKLFF | TGTGCCAGCGTAGCAGGGCGAAAACTGTTTTTT
. | TRBJ1-1 | TRBD1 | TRBV13 | CASSEDRGPVAFF | TGTGCCAGCAGCGAGGACAGGGGGCCGGTCGCTTTCTTT
few | TRBJ2-2 | . | TRBV6-5 | CASREWNTGELFF | TGTGCCAGCAGAGAGTGGAACACCGGGGAGCTGTTTTTT
. | TRBJ2-2 | TRBD2 | TRBV19 | CASYGGRVVGELFF | TGTGCCAGTTACGGCGGGAGGGTGGTCGGGGAGCTGTTTTTT
. | TRBJ1-2 | TRBD1 | TRBV6-5 | CASTLGQGFRYGYTF | TGTGCCAGCACCCTGGGACAGGGATTTCGGTATGGCTACACCTTC
. | TRBJ2-3 | TRBD2 | TRBV11-3 | CASSFGGGEHTDTQYF | TGTGCCAGCAGCTTTGGCGGGGGAGAACACACAGATACGCAGTATTTT
. | TRBJ2-1 | . | TRBV24-1 | CATSDFSPGTGRGYNEQFF | TGTGCCACCAGTGATTTTAGTCCCGGCACAGGCAGGGGATACAATGAGCAGTTCTTC
few | TRBJ2-1 | . | TRBV11-3 | CASSSSRSGSGEQFF | TGTGCCAGCAGCTCTAGCAGATCAGGCTCCGGGGAGCAGTTCTTC
. | TRBJ2-3 | TRBD2 | TRBV12-3/TRBV12-4 | CASGSGNTQYF | TGTGCCAGCGGAAGCGGGAATACGCAGTATTTT
few | TRBJ2-2 | . | TRBV7-2 | CASSPSTGNTGELFF | TGTGCCAGCAGCCCCTCGACAGGAAACACCGGGGAGCTGTTTTTT
. | TRBJ2-5 | . | TRBV7-6 | CASSSTPPGHFEETQYF | TGTGCCAGCAGCTCCACCCCCCCGGGACACTTCGAAGAGACCCAGTACTTC
few | TRBJ1-1 | . | TRBV30 | CATKISFNTEAFF | TGTGCCACAAAAATATCGTTCAACACTGAAGCTTTCTTT
. | TRBJ1-3 | . | TRBV9 | CASSAGGGVSGNTIYF | TGTGCCAGCAGCGCCGGAGGAGGGGTCTCTGGAAACACCATATATTTT
. | TRBJ1-1 | . | TRBV6-5 | CASSLTGNTEAFF | TGTGCCAGCAGCCTCACAGGGAACACTGAAGCTTTCTTT
many | TRBJ2-1 | . | TRBV10-1 | CASSESTRSYNEQFF | TGCGCCAGCAGTGAGTCGACTAGGTCCTACAATGAGCAGTTCTTC
. | TRBJ2-3 | . | TRBV4-1 | CASSRPRVGGAAADTQYF | TGCGCCAGCAGCCGCCCGCGGGTGGGGGGGGCCGCTGCAGATACGCAGTATTTT
. | TRBJ1-5 | . | TRBV5-1 | CASSLEADSNQPQHF | TGCGCCAGCAGCTTGGAGGCGGATAGCAATCAGCCCCAGCATTTT
. | TRBJ2-5 | TRBD1 | TRBV12-5 | CASGHGTGGGETQYF | TGTGCTAGTGGTCACGGGACAGGGGGCGGCGAGACCCAGTACTTC